This TCR beta chain was observed in a study of T cell responses to AZD1222 COVID-19 vaccine. Only in-frame clones appear in the TCRdb table, and some are missing; sequencing was by immunoSEQ multiplex PCR. The profile shows about 94,000 clones, nearly 90% of them singletons. Germline values: CDR1 SNHLY, CDR2 FYNNEI. CDR3 size: 15 residues. J was trimmed by 4 bases and V by 5 bases; bases with no gene match: 6. In its sample, this clone was seen once. Its antigen is unknown. Whole-study findings and limits: Targets within unmutated variant regions were reportedly found for nearly half of spike-specific TCRs.

The source is an adult in good health. The specimen comprised peripheral blood, sampled on day 0 of AZD1222 vaccination. J is TRBJ2-2 and V is TRBV2; 8 bases map to TRBD1. CDR3 amino acids: CASSRGQGATGELFF. In DNA form, the CDR3 reads TGTGCCAGCAGTAGAGGACAGGGAGCCACCGGGGAGCTGTTTTTT.